This T cell receptor (beta chain) was sequenced in a study of OX40 agonist ivuxolimab in advanced cancers. Repertoires were generated with immunoSEQ multiplex PCR, while TCRdb's copy carries only in-frame clones and drops some. This sample has 45,000 to 65,000 clones, with 86% found just once. Study-level results: Near-lowest levels of clonal expansion characterized partial responders at 0.1-3.0 mg/kg.

Notes on this clone: Its antigen is currently unknown.

V was clipped by 4 bases and J by 7 bases; unmatched bases: 10. Germline V CDR1 and CDR2: MNHEY, SMNVEV (reference sequence). The CDR3 totals 15 residues. This TCR came from an adult with an advanced solid tumor such as melanoma, head and neck, liver or kidney cancer. Sequences were derived from CD4+ or CD8+ T cells sorted from blood, sampled in a trial of the OX40 agonist ivuxolimab. This chain links TRBV27 with TRBJ1-2, with 9 bases aligning to TRBD1. As DNA, the CDR3 is TGTGCCAGCAGTTCCACTCGACAGGGGGTCTTTGGCTACACCTTC. Translation gives CASSSTRQGVFGYTF.